Presented here are 8 T cell receptor beta chains from one specimen sequenced in a study of technical replicates of blood from a few donors. Clones were sequenced by immunoSEQ multiplex PCR, and TCRdb holds only the in-frame ones, with some missing. In the table there are about 72,000 clones, just under 97% of which are singletons. Sample: T cells isolated from PBMCs. The receptors were gathered from a human donor in good health.

The chain employs TRBV12-5 and TRBJ1-5; TRBD1 matches 8 bases. This CDR3 is 19 amino acids long. V trimming: 5 bases; J trimming: 3 bases; junction bases outside the gene matches: 18. Germline V gene sequence: CDR1 LGHNT, CDR2 FRNRAP. The CDR3 DNA follows: TGTGCTAGTGGTCCGCCGTTTAGTCCCGGGACAGGTTTCAATCAGCCCCAGCATTTT. As protein: CASGPPFSPGTGFNQPQHF.

This chain connects TRBV6-1 to TRBJ1-1; D not certain. CDR3 length: 13 amino acids. Germline V gene sequence: CDR1 MNHNS, CDR2 SASEGT. V gave up 6 bases and J gave up 1 base, with 9 bases separating them. The CDR3 sequence is CASSATANTEAFF. The DNA for the CDR3 is TGTGCCAGCAGCGCAACAGCGAACACTGAAGCTTTCTTT.

This rearrangement joins TRBV4-1 to TRBJ2-4, with D perhaps TRBD2 (6 bases). There are 18 residues in the CDR3. Trimming stripped 1 base from V and 8 bases from J, with 24 bases between. Germline V gene sequence: CDR1 MGHRA, CDR2 YSYEKL. The CDR3 DNA reads as TGCGCCAGCAGCCAAGGGGCCCTCTTGCGGGGACCCCAGGACATTCAGTACTTC. Translation gives CASSQGALLRGPQDIQYF.

The rearrangement uses TRBV27 and TRBJ1-2; TRBD1 agrees at 7 bases. In germline, CDR1 is MNHEY, CDR2 SMNVEV (reference sequence). V gave up 5 bases and J gave up 4 bases; unmatched junction bases: 13. This CDR3 is built from 16 residues. The CDR3 nucleotides are TGTGCCAGCAGTCCCCGAGCGACCGGGACAGTCTATGGCTACACCTTC. This encodes CASSPRATGTVYGYTF.

This rearrangement joins TRBV5-1 to TRBJ2-7; 8 bases line up with TRBD1. Germline values: CDR1 SGHRS, CDR2 YFSETQ. Germline trimming cut 3 bases from V and 3 bases from J; bases unmatched to any gene: 8. The CDR3 runs 15 residues. The CDR3 region is CASSSQPGQDYEQYF. The CDR3, as DNA: TGCGCCAGCAGCTCACAACCGGGACAGGACTACGAGCAGTACTTC. The full variable domain, rest sourced from reference TRBV5-1 and TRBJ2-7, is KAGVTQTPRYLIKTRGQQVTLSCSPISGHRSVSWYQQTPGQGLQFLFEYFSETQRNKGNFPGRFSGRQFSNSRSEMNVSTLELGDSALYLCASSSQPGQDYEQYFGPGTRLTVT.

The count of this clone is one. The CDR3: CASSIHRGREKLFF. The CDR3 bases are TGTGCCAGTAGTATCCACAGGGGTAGAGAAAAACTGTTTTTT. V and J are TRBV19 and TRBJ1-4, with TRBD1 identical over 7 bases. J was trimmed by 8 bases and V by 3 bases; bases with no gene match: 6. From germline, CDR1 is LNHDA and CDR2 SQIVND (reference sequence). The CDR3 contains 14 residues.

This clone occurred a few times. V gene TRBV19 combines with J gene TRBJ1-1, with unresolved D. Trimming left V 4 bases short and J 1 base short, with 10 bases between. The CDR3 sequence is 14 residues long. Germline V gene sequence: CDR1 LNHDA, CDR2 SQIVND (reference sequence). In DNA, the CDR3 is TGTGCCAGTAGTACTGAACACAGGAACACTGAAGCTTTCTTT. It yields the protein CASSTEHRNTEAFF.

The chain recombines TRBV7-6 with TRBJ2-3, with no clear D. Between the trimmed V and J ends, which lost 0 bases and 0 bases, there was a span of 4 bases. The V gene's germline CDR1 is SGHVS and CDR2 FNYEAQ. CDR3 length equals 14 residues. The CDR3 nucleotides are TGTGCCAGCAGCTTAGCCGGTAGCACAGATACGCAGTATTTT. Residues: CASSLAGSTDTQYF.